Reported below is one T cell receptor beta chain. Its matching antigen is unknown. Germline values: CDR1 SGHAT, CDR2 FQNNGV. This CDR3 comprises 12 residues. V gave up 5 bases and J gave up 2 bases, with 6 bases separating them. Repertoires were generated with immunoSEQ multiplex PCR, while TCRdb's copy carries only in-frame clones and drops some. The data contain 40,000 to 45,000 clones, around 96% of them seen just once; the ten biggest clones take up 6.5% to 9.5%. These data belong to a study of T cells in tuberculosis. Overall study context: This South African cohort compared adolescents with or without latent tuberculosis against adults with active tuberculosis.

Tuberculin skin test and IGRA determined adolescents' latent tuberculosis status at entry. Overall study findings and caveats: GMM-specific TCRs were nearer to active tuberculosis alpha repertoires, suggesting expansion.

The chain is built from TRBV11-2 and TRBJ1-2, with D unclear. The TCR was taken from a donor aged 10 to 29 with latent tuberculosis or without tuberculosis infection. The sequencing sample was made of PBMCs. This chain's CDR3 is CASSRENYGYTF. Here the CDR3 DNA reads TGTGCCAGCAGCCGCGAAAACTATGGCTACACCTTC.